This T cell receptor (beta chain) was sequenced for a study of CD8 T cells in Susac syndrome. RNA amounts of roughly 0.5 to 1 ug underwent reverse transcription with random hexamers. Amplification of TCR beta CDR3 spanned 54 Vbeta and 13 Jbeta via immunoSEQ multiplex PCR. MiXCR, run by TCRdb on the immunoSEQ multiplex PCR reads, gives a single entry per CDR3 protein. The sample records 90,000 to 150,000 distinct CDR3 sequences, under 95% being singletons. Germline CDR1 is SQVTM and CDR2 is ANQGSEA. CDR3 size: 17 residues. V was clipped by 6 bases and J by 1 base; unmatched bases: 11. This clonotype was recorded once.

The specimen sequenced was CD8+ T cells from PBMCs. The chain uses TRBV29-1 and TRBJ2-6; 8 bases map to TRBD2. This TCR was sampled from a human donor in good health. DNA for the CDR3: TGCAGCGTGACCTCGGGAGGGGCCCTTTCTGGGGCCAACGTCCTGACTTTC. Translation: CSVTSGGALSGANVLTF. The variable domain in full, completed from reference TRBV29-1 and TRBJ2-6, reads SAVISQKPSRDICQRGTSLTIQCQVDSQVTMMFWYRQQPGQSLTLIATANQGSEATYESGFVIDKFPISRPNLTFSTLTVSNMSPEDSSIYLCSVTSGGALSGANVLTFGAGSRLTVL.